The 12 T cell receptor beta chains below all came from one sample that was sequenced in a study of blood T cell repertoires in COVID-19. Using immunoSEQ multiplex PCR, the repertoire was profiled, and TCRdb retains in-frame clones only, with some absent. The sample lists roughly 70,000 clones, 70% to 75% occurring once. The sample comprised peripheral blood. These receptors were obtained from a man between 65 and 85 years old with acute or convalescent COVID-19.

The chain links TRBV24-1 to TRBJ2-2; D is perhaps TRBD1 (5 bases). V was trimmed by 8 bases and J by 0 bases, leaving 9 bases between them. The length of the CDR3 is 14 residues. CDR1 is KGHDR, CDR2 SFDVKD, per germline. Written as DNA, the CDR3 is TGTGCCACCAAGGAGACAGCGAACACCGGGGAGCTGTTTTTT. Translated, it gives CATKETANTGELFF.

The chain combines TRBV10-3 with TRBJ1-1, with a tentative D call TRBD1 (5 bases). Per germline, CDR1 ENHRY and CDR2 SYGVKD. V lost 7 bases and J 0 bases, leaving 9 bases between the germline ends. This CDR3 has 13 residues. This CDR3 is CAITPTVNTEAFF. The CDR3 DNA sequence: TGTGCCATCACCCCGACAGTGAACACTGAAGCTTTCTTT.

The genes are TRBV7-2 and TRBJ2-5; TRBD2 aligns across 8 bases. This CDR3 comprises 14 residues. Looked up from germline, CDR1 is SGHTA and CDR2 is FQGNSA. With V trimmed by 3 bases and J by 2 bases, 2 bases remained unmatched. CDR3 residues: CASSFSGVQETQYF. Here the CDR3 DNA reads TGTGCCAGCAGCTTTAGCGGGGTTCAAGAGACCCAGTACTTC.

The genes are TRBV15 and TRBJ2-3; possibly TRBD2 for D (5 bases). V was clipped by 3 bases and J by 9 bases, with 10 bases between them. The CDR3 is 12 amino acids. Germline lookup yields CDR1 LNHNV and CDR2 YYDKDF (reference sequence). This chain's CDR3 is CATSSLGSTQYF. CDR3 nucleotide sequence: TGTGCCACCAGCAGCCTTGGGAGCACGCAGTATTTT.

The rearrangement uses TRBV6-5 and TRBJ2-7; 7 bases line up with TRBD2. Germline V gene sequence: CDR1 MNHEY, CDR2 SVGAGI. The CDR3 has 11 amino acids. This CDR3 reads CGAGVTYEQYF. The CDR3 coding sequence is TGTGGGGCGGGAGTGACCTACGAGCAGTACTTC.

The chain carries TRBV28 and TRBJ1-4; TRBD1 matches at 7 bases. V shed 5 bases, J shed 13 bases, and the junction held 13 bases outside the gene matches. Germline values: CDR1 MDHEN, CDR2 SYDVKM. The CDR3 consists of 14 residues. In DNA, the CDR3 is TGTGCCAGCAGTCCGACAGGGAGGAGTTCGCGACTGTTTTTT. Its translation: CASSPTGRSSRLFF.

The CDR3 nucleotides read TGTGCCAGCAAAGTCGGGACAGGGGGGGGTTATAGCAATCAGCCCCAGCATTTT. Residues: CASKVGTGGGYSNQPQHF. This chain uses TRBV28 with TRBJ1-5; TRBD1 matches 11 bases. This CDR3 is 18 amino acids long. Trimming cost V 7 bases and J 0 bases; bases outside gene matches: 11. CDR1 and CDR2 from the germline V gene are MDHEN and SYDVKM.

This clone came up once. J is TRBJ1-2 and V is TRBV7-9; no reliable D call. Germline V CDR1 and CDR2: SEHNR, FQNEAQ (reference sequence). The V and J ends lost 4 bases and 4 bases respectively, with 13 bases between them. CDR3 size: 14 residues. Here the CDR3 reads CASSSLTEGYGYTF. DNA for the CDR3: TGTGCCAGCAGCTCCCTGACGGAGGGCTATGGCTACACCTTC.

The chain employs TRBV18 and TRBJ2-3; 7 nucleotides align to TRBD1. Germline CDR1 and CDR2: KGHSH and LQKENI. With V trimmed by 3 bases and J by 6 bases, 15 bases remained unmatched. The CDR3 loop spans 17 amino acids. In nucleotides, the CDR3 is TGTGCCAGCTCACCGGCCGGTATCGGGACAGTTCCCGATACGCAGTATTTT. Translated, it gives CASSPAGIGTVPDTQYF.

V and J are TRBV12-5 and TRBJ1-1; the D is unclear. CDR3 size: 15 residues. The ends were cut back, 7 bases at V and 4 bases at J, with 19 bases in the middle. CDR1 and CDR2 from the germline V gene are LGHNT and FRNRAP. In DNA form, the CDR3 reads TGTGCTAGTGCCCGGAGGAAGGGCGGCAGCACTGAAGCTTTCTTT. This sequence encodes CASARRKGGSTEAFF.

The J gene is TRBJ2-3, the V gene TRBV5-1, with 7 bases that match TRBD2. The trim removed 7 bases at V and 6 bases at J, leaving 14 bases unmatched. This CDR3 has 15 residues. Germline assignment: CDR1 SGHRS and CDR2 YFSETQ. CDR3 loop: CASAPAAGVGDTQYF. Here the CDR3 DNA reads TGCGCCAGCGCCCCTGCCGCGGGGGTGGGGGATACGCAGTATTTT.

The chain recombines TRBV7-2 with TRBJ1-5, with D maybe TRBD1 (6 bases). V lost 3 bases and J lost 3, with 9 bases in between. Germline V gene sequence: CDR1 SGHTA, CDR2 FQGNSA. This CDR3 contains 14 residues. The CDR3 DNA reads TGTGCCAGCAGCTTCCGGGACAACAATCAGCCCCAGCATTTT. Protein: CASSFRDNNQPQHF. The full variable domain, with the rest looked up from reference TRBV7-2 and TRBJ1-5, is GAGVSQSPSNKVTEKGKDVELRCDPISGHTALYWYRQSLGQGLEFLIYFQGNSAPDKSGLPSDRFSAERTGGSVSTLTIQRTQQEDSAVYLCASSFRDNNQPQHFGDGTRLSIL.